This TCR beta chain was sequenced in a study of neoadjuvant nivolumab and ipilimumab in lung cancer. At the level of the study: Nivolumab 3 mg/kg was given days 1, 15 and 29, plus ipilimumab 1 mg/kg day 1 in combination.

Only in-frame clones appear in the TCRdb table, and some are missing; sequencing was by immunoSEQ multiplex PCR. The sample carries 40,000 to 60,000 clones, more than 85% recorded once. Broader study findings: Resected tumors had greater TCR richness and clonality than uninvolved lung.

A word on this clone: Its antigen is still unknown.

The CDR3 contains 15 residues. Germline loops: CDR1 MNHEY, CDR2 SVGAGI. With V trimmed by 5 bases and J by 4 bases, 9 bases remained unmatched. This receptor was obtained from an adult with non-small cell lung cancer. Some clones in this sample may be carry-over from other donors' samples. The sample was blood, taken before neoadjuvant nivolumab, alone or with ipilimumab. The V gene is TRBV6-5, the J gene TRBJ2-7, with 9 nucleotides matching TRBD1. CDR3 sequence: CASSRTRDRAYEQYF. In DNA, the CDR3 is TGTGCCAGCAGTCGGACCCGGGACAGGGCGTACGAGCAGTACTTC.